Given below is one T cell receptor beta chain in context. An end of the junction does not agree with germline; a read error may underlie this. This specimen comes from a study of PD-L1 blockade in urothelial cancer. Study-wide context: About nine tenths of the roughly 30 patients comprised males who had bladder-origin urothelial cancer.

Time point here: peripheral blood 6 weeks after treatment start. Patient sample counts ranged from 1 to 8, pretreatment and on-treatment. The CDR3 runs 16 residues. Germline assignment: CDR1 SGDLS and CDR2 YYNGEE. Method: immunoSEQ multiplex PCR; TCRdb's copy keeps in-frame clones and lacks some. Altogether under 35,000 clones are present, around 89% being singletons, with the ten largest covering 8%. Sequencing was performed on PBMCs, taken around atezolizumab (anti-PD-L1) treatment. The chain carries TRBV9 and TRBJ2-5; 14 bases map to TRBD2. The clonotype was recovered from an older man with urothelial cancer. CDR3 protein: CTSSVGLAGGAPTQYF. DNA of the CDR3: TGTACCAGCAGCGTAGGACTAGCGGGAGGAGCTCCGACCCAGTACTTC. The complete variable domain, with remaining parts taken from reference TRBV9 and TRBJ2-5, reads DSGVTQTPKHLITATGQRVTLRCSPRSGDLSVYWYQQSLDQGLQFLIQYYNGEERAKGNILERFSAQQFPDLHSELNLSSLELGDSALYFCTSSVGLAGGAPTQYFGPGTRLLVL.